This T cell receptor (beta chain) was identified during a study of blood T cell repertoires in COVID-19. In the study overall: T cells, B-cell-depleted T cells, or PBMCs provided the cDNA or gDNA that served as material.

In the original analysis: Estimation of nucleated cell counts relied on the amplification of reference gene primers. Method: immunoSEQ multiplex PCR; TCRdb's copy keeps in-frame clones and lacks some. V, J and clone size are those of that table, while D and trimming were read from the DNA. The data contain 250,000 to 300,000 clones, approximately 90% of them singletons. This clone has just one count. Sequencing was done on a sample of peripheral blood. This clonotype was sampled from a woman in her fifties or sixties with acute or convalescent COVID-19.

Here the CDR3 reads CASSFGTGVRNTEAFF. The CDR3 DNA sequence: TGCGCCAGCAGCTTCGGGACAGGGGTTAGGAACACTGAAGCTTTCTTT. V gene TRBV5-1 combines with J gene TRBJ1-1; 10 nucleotides match TRBD1. The length of the CDR3 is 16 residues. Germline CDR1 is SGHRS and CDR2 is YFSETQ. V was clipped by 2 bases and J by 1 base; unmatched bases: 5. The full variable domain, in which reference TRBV5-1 and TRBJ1-1 provide the parts outside the CDR3, is KAGVTQTPRYLIKTRGQQVTLSCSPISGHRSVSWYQQTPGQGLQFLFEYFSETQRNKGNFPGRFSGRQFSNSRSEMNVSTLELGDSALYLCASSFGTGVRNTEAFFGQGTRLTVV.